Listed here are 25 T cell receptor beta chains from one sample, sequenced in a study of cytomegalovirus exposure and HLA in healthy donors. In the PCR, 60 Vbeta and 13 Jbeta primers were used. Sequencing was performed with immunoSEQ multiplex PCR; in TCRdb, only in-frame clones are kept and a portion is missing. Among under 150,000 clones listed, around 84% were seen once. Sequencing was carried out using PBMCs. The receptors were sampled from a woman aged 40 to 49 in good health and CMV-seronegative.

The chain carries TRBV2 and TRBJ2-7; 7 positions match TRBD2. The CDR3 totals 15 residues. CDR1 is SNHLY, CDR2 FYNNEI, per germline. The V gene end was trimmed by 2 bases and the J gene end by 3 bases; junction bases not matched to a gene: 7. The CDR3 nucleotides read TGTGCCAGCAGTGAATTGGCGGGGACTATCTACGAGCAGTACTTC. Translating gives CASSELAGTIYEQYF.

The V and J genes are TRBV10-2 and TRBJ2-3, with D unresolved. The V end lost 6 bases, the J end lost 7 bases, and 20 bases lay between the germline ends. The CDR3 spans 15 residues. Germline values: CDR1 WSHSY, CDR2 SAAADI. Written as DNA, the CDR3 is TGCGCCAGCAGGGATCTTGACACCTTCTTCAATACGCAGTATTTT. Encoded protein: CASRDLDTFFNTQYF.

Here the CDR3 reads CASSLGLATYEQYF. DNA of the CDR3: TGTGCCAGCAGCTTAGGACTAGCGACCTACGAGCAGTACTTC. The V call is TRBV7-9, the J call TRBJ2-7; 8 bases are a match to TRBD2. CDR3 length: 14 amino acids. The trim removed 1 base at V and 2 bases at J, leaving 1 base unmatched. Germline CDR1 SEHNR, CDR2 FQNEAQ (reference sequence).

The chain is built from TRBV28 and TRBJ2-3, with a weak D call TRBD1 (6 bases). Trimming removed 6 bases at V and 0 bases at J, with 10 bases between. The germline V gene encodes CDR1 MDHEN and CDR2 SYDVKM. This CDR3 has 14 residues. The CDR3 DNA follows: TGTGCCAGCAGGAACAGGGCTAGCACAGATACGCAGTATTTT. Its translation: CASRNRASTDTQYF.

V is TRBV5-1 and J is TRBJ2-7; a possible D gene is TRBD1 (6 bases). The CDR3 has 15 residues. Trimming cost V 2 bases and J 2 bases, with 14 bases left between them. Germline CDR1 is SGHRS and CDR2 is YFSETQ. The CDR3 loop is CASSFNRDNTYEQYF. The CDR3 region has the DNA TGCGCCAGCAGCTTCAACCGGGACAACACCTACGAGCAGTACTTC.

This clone was detected a few times. This chain uses TRBV2 with TRBJ2-1; weak D call: TRBD2 (5 bases). The germline V and J ends were trimmed by 5 bases and 0 bases, with 11 bases remaining between them. The CDR3 extends over 15 amino acids. Germline V gene sequence: CDR1 SNHLY, CDR2 FYNNEI. CDR3 sequence: CASSLDSSSYNEQFF. CDR3 bases: TGTGCCAGCAGTCTGGACTCTAGCTCCTACAATGAGCAGTTCTTC.

The chain uses TRBV6-1 and TRBJ2-7; TRBD2 is a possible D gene (5 bases). There are 12 residues in the CDR3. CDR1 and CDR2 (germline): MNHNS, SASEGT. Trimming left V 8 bases short and J 7 bases short, with 15 bases between. CDR3 nucleotides: TGTGCCAGCTGCGACTGGCCGGGGGAGCAGTACTTC. This sequence encodes CASCDWPGEQYF.

The V and J genes are TRBV11-1 and TRBJ1-3; 7 bases are a match to TRBD1. The CDR3 consists of 14 residues. V was pared by 6 bases and J by 3 bases, with 5 bases of the junction left unmatched. Germline V gene lookup returns CDR1 SGHAT and CDR2 FQDESV (reference sequence). The CDR3 loop is CASSRDSGGNTIYF. CDR3 DNA: TGTGCCAGCAGTCGGGACAGCGGTGGAAACACCATATATTTT.

The V and J genes are TRBV5-4 and TRBJ1-2, with 7 bases lining up with TRBD1. Germline V gives CDR1 SGHNT, CDR2 YYREEE (reference sequence). This CDR3 region has 17 residues. V shed 4 bases and J 0 bases; nucleotides not matched to a gene: 12. CDR3 DNA: TGTGCCAGCAGCCAAATGACAGGGCCTAATTCTAACTATGGCTACACCTTC. It codes for CASSQMTGPNSNYGYTF. Filled out from reference TRBV5-4 and TRBJ1-2, the complete variable domain reads ETGVTQSPTHLIKTRGQQVTLRCSSQSGHNTVSWYQQALGQGPQFIFQYYREEENGRGNFPPRFSGLQFPNYSSELNVNALELDDSALYLCASSQMTGPNSNYGYTFGSGTRLTVV.

The chain carries TRBV2 and TRBJ2-5; the match to TRBD1 covers 9 bases. The CDR3 contains 15 residues. The V segment lost 5 bases and the J segment 5 bases; nucleotides outside the gene matches: 9. CDR1 and CDR2 (germline): SNHLY, FYNNEI. The chain's CDR3 is CASSPSGTGYETQYF. In DNA, the CDR3 is TGTGCCAGCAGTCCGTCCGGGACAGGGTACGAGACCCAGTACTTC.

The V call is TRBV15, the J call TRBJ2-5; 10 nucleotides match TRBD1. The V gene end was trimmed by 5 bases and the J gene end by 3 bases; junction bases not matched to a gene: 6. In germline, CDR1 is LNHNV, CDR2 YYDKDF (reference sequence). This CDR3 has 15 amino acids. DNA of the CDR3: TGTGCCACCAGCGGCGGGGGGACAGGGGAAGAGACCCAGTACTTC. This translates into CATSGGGTGEETQYF.

About this clone itself: One junction end does not reproduce the germline sequence, and a read error may be involved. Other nucleotide sequences from this sample produce the same CDR3. This chain links TRBV5-4 with TRBJ2-5; 7 bases map to TRBD2. The CDR3 sequence is 13 residues long. Germline values: CDR1 SGHNT, CDR2 YYREEE (reference sequence). CDR3 DNA sequence: TGCGCCAGCAGCTTGGGGGGGGAGGAGACCCAGTACTTC. This encodes CASSLGGEETQYF. Variable domain in full (rest from reference TRBV5-4 and TRBJ2-5): ETGVTQSPTHLIKTRGQQVTLRCSSQSGHNTVSWYQQALGQGPQFIFQYYREEENGRGNFPPRFSGLQFPNYSSELNVNALELDDSALYLCASSLGGEETQYFGPGTRLLVL.

This chain joins TRBV20-1 and TRBJ1-1, with D unclear. This CDR3 is 11 amino acids long. The V gene lost 2 bases and the J gene lost 5 bases, with 6 bases spanning the gap. The germline CDR1 and CDR2 sequences are DFQATT and SNEGSKA (reference sequence). Here the CDR3 reads CSARRRTEAFF. CDR3 nucleotide sequence: TGCAGTGCTAGAAGGCGGACTGAAGCTTTCTTT.

The V gene is TRBV5-1, the J gene TRBJ2-3; 7 bases match TRBD1. The CDR3 runs 15 residues. Germline CDR1 SGHRS, CDR2 YFSETQ. V shed 4 bases, J shed 3 bases, and the junction held 8 bases outside the gene matches. CDR3 nucleotide sequence: TGCGCCAGCAGCCTGGACAGGACGTCGACAGATACGCAGTATTTT. Protein: CASSLDRTSTDTQYF.

CDR3 sequence: CASSPRVQARNEQFF. The CDR3 nucleotides are TGCGCCAGCAGCCCTCGAGTACAGGCGAGGAATGAGCAGTTCTTC. The chain recombines TRBV5-1 with TRBJ2-1; tentative D call: TRBD1 (5 bases). The germline V gene encodes CDR1 SGHRS and CDR2 YFSETQ. This CDR3 spans 15 amino acids. Trimming removed 4 bases from V and 7 bases from J, with 18 bases in between. The complete variable domain, with remaining parts taken from reference TRBV5-1 and TRBJ2-1, reads KAGVTQTPRYLIKTRGQQVTLSCSPISGHRSVSWYQQTPGQGLQFLFEYFSETQRNKGNFPGRFSGRQFSNSRSEMNVSTLELGDSALYLCASSPRVQARNEQFFGPGTRLTVL.

The chain links TRBV28 to TRBJ1-3, with D possibly being TRBD1 (5 bases). V was clipped by 4 bases and J by 8 bases, with 15 bases between them. CDR1 and CDR2 from the germline V gene are MDHEN and SYDVKM. This CDR3 contains 14 residues. In DNA, the CDR3 is TGTGCCAGCAGTTGGGGGGGAAGTTCGGACACCATATATTTT. Protein sequence: CASSWGGSSDTIYF.

The chain couples TRBV9 to TRBJ2-1, with 8 bases lining up with TRBD1. This CDR3 spans 15 amino acids. V lost 6 bases, J lost 8 bases, and 13 bases stayed unmatched. Per germline, CDR1 SGDLS and CDR2 YYNGEE. This chain's CDR3 is CASTLDLGQGDEQFF. CDR3 DNA sequence: TGTGCCAGCACCTTAGACCTAGGACAGGGAGATGAGCAGTTCTTC.

J is TRBJ2-7 and V is TRBV6-5; possibly TRBD1 for D (6 bases). The germline V gene encodes CDR1 MNHEY and CDR2 SVGAGI. Trimming took 6 bases from V and 2 from J, leaving 11 bases between them. CDR3 length: 13 amino acids. The CDR3 spells CASSPGQTYEQYF. The CDR3 DNA sequence: TGTGCCAGCAGCCCCGGACAGACCTACGAGCAGTACTTC.

The CDR3 DNA follows: TGTGCCAGCAGCGACGGACTAGCGGACTACAATGAGCAGTTCTTC. Protein product: CASSDGLADYNEQFF. The genes are TRBV9 and TRBJ2-1, with 10 bases fitting TRBD2. Germline CDR1 is SGDLS and CDR2 is YYNGEE. Losses at the gene ends were 3 bases for V and 3 bases for J; bases not matched to a gene: 3. The CDR3 runs 15 residues.

This rearrangement joins TRBV7-6 to TRBJ2-7; no reliable D call. V lost 1 base to trimming and J lost 6 bases, with 10 bases between them. Germline-derived CDR1 and CDR2 are SGHVS and FNYEAQ. The CDR3 spans 13 residues. In DNA form, the CDR3 reads TGTGCCAGCAGCTTAGTGCTCTCAGGCGAGCAGTACTTC. It codes for CASSLVLSGEQYF.

The rearrangement uses TRBV28 and TRBJ1-4; D gene ambiguous. Trimming pared 2 bases from V and 1 base from J, leaving 8 bases between. Germline V CDR1 and CDR2: MDHEN, SYDVKM. The CDR3 has 15 amino acids. CDR3 DNA sequence: TGTGCCAGCAGTTTAGGGCCGGAAACTAATGAAAAACTGTTTTTT. Its translation is CASSLGPETNEKLFF.

The chain recombines TRBV25-1 with TRBJ2-2; D possibly corresponds to TRBD2 (6 bases). Deletions cut 0 bases from V and 4 bases from J, with 9 bases between. The germline V gene encodes CDR1 MGHDK and CDR2 SYGVNS. There are 15 residues in the CDR3. The CDR3 spells CASSEYQGGTGELFF. In nucleotides, the CDR3 is TGTGCCAGCAGTGAATATCAGGGAGGCACCGGGGAGCTGTTTTTT.

The V and J genes are TRBV28 and TRBJ2-5; D uncertain. CDR1 and CDR2 from the germline V gene are MDHEN and SYDVKM. The CDR3 length is 13 residues. The V end was cut by 5 bases, the J end by 2 bases, with 9 bases between. CDR3 DNA: TGTGCCAGCAGTCTCCCTATGCAAGAGACCCAGTACTTC. Encoded protein: CASSLPMQETQYF.

As DNA, the CDR3 is TGTGCCAGCAGTTCCCCCCTGGGACTAGCGGGAGGGGAGGAGACCCAGTACTTC. Protein: CASSSPLGLAGGEETQYF. The J gene is TRBJ2-5, the V gene TRBV7-2, with 16 nucleotides matching TRBD2. From germline, CDR1 is SGHTA and CDR2 FQGNSA. CDR3 length: 18 amino acids. V was pared by 6 bases and J by 5 bases, with 12 bases of the junction left unmatched.

CDR3 in amino acids: CASSLETGDGYGYTF. CDR3 bases: TGTGCCAGCAGCTTGGAGACAGGGGATGGCTATGGCTACACCTTC. J is TRBJ1-2 and V is TRBV5-5, with 8 bases aligning to TRBD1. Germline V gene lookup returns CDR1 SGHKS and CDR2 YYEKEE (reference sequence). V lost 0 bases, J lost 4 bases, and 5 bases stayed unmatched. The CDR3 is made up of 15 amino acids.